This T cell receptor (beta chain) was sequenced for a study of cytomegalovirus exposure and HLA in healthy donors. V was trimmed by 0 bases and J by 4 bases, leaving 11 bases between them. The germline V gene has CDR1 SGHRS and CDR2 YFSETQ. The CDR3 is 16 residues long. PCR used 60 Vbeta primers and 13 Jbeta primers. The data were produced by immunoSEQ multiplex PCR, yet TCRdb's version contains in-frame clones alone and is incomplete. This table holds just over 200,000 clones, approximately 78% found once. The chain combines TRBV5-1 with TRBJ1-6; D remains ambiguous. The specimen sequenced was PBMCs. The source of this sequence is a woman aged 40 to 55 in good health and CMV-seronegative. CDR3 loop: CASSLAVGGYNSPLHF. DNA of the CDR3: TGCGCCAGCAGCTTGGCAGTCGGCGGATATAATTCACCCCTCCACTTT.